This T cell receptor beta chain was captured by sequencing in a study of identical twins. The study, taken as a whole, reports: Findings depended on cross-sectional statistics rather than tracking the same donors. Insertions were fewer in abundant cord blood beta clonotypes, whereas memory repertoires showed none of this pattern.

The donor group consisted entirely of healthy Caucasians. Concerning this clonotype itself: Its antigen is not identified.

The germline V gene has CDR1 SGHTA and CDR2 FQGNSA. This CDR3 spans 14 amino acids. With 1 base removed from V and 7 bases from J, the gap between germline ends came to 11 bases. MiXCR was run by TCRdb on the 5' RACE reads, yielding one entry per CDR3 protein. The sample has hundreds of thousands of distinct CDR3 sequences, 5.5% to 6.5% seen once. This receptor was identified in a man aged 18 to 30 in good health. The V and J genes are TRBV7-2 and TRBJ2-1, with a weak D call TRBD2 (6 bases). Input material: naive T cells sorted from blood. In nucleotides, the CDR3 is TGTGCCAGCAGCTTAGTTGGACTAATTAATGAGCAGTTCTTC. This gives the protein CASSLVGLINEQFF.